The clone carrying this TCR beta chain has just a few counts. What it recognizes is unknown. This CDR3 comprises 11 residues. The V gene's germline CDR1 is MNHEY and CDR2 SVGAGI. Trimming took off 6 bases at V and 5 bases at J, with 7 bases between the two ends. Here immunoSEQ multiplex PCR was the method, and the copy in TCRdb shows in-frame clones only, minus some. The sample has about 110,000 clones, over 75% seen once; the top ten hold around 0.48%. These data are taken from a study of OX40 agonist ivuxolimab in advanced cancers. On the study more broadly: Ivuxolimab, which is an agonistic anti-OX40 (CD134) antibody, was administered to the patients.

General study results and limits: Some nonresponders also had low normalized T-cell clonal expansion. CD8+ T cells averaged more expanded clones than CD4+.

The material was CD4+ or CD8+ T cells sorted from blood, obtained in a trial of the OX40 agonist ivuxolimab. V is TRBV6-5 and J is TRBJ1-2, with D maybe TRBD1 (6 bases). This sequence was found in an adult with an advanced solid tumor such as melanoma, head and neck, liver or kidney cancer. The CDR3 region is CASRGGYGYTF. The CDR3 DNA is TGTGCCAGCAGAGGGGGTTATGGCTACACCTTC.